A selection of T cell receptor beta chains follows, all from one sample in a study of Ad26.COV2.S vaccination and SARS-CoV-2 variants. Produced via immunoSEQ multiplex PCR; TCRdb's table is partial and in-frame only. The table shows approximately 350,000 clones, with approximately 83% occurring only once. Specimen: peripheral blood, collected in a trial of Ad26.COV2.S vaccine versus placebo. These receptors were taken from a person aged 18 to 65 who received the Ad26.COV2.S COVID-19 vaccine or a placebo. CDR3s include the opening cysteine and the closing phenylalanine or tryptophan. A D gene is named only where the DNA matches it firmly. Only part of the rows carry a size: once, few, many, or a class if the clone is expanded.

CDR3 length: 14
V gene: TRBV21-1
clone size: .
J gene: TRBJ1-1
D gene: .
CDR3 protein: CASSKTPNSAEAFF
CDR3 DNA: TGTGCCAGCAGCAAAACCCCCAATTCAGCTGAAGCTTTCTTT

CDR3 length: 16
V gene: TRBV9
clone size: .
J gene: TRBJ2-1
D gene: TRBD2
CDR3 protein: CASSGKLAGGLTEQFF
CDR3 DNA: TGTGCCAGCAGTGGGAAATTAGCGGGAGGGCTGACTGAGCAGTTCTTC

CDR3 length: 12
V gene: TRBV9
clone size: .
J gene: TRBJ2-3
D gene: .
CDR3 protein: CASSLATDTQYF
CDR3 DNA: TGTGCCAGCAGCTTAGCTACAGATACGCAGTATTTT

CDR3 length: 14
V gene: TRBV27
clone size: .
J gene: TRBJ2-7
D gene: .
CDR3 protein: CASSLRGGFYEQYF
CDR3 DNA: TGTGCCAGCAGTTTAAGGGGGGGTTTCTACGAGCAGTACTTC

CDR3 length: 12
V gene: TRBV30
clone size: .
J gene: TRBJ2-7
D gene: TRBD1
CDR3 protein: CAWRGQSYEQYF
CDR3 DNA: TGTGCCTGGAGGGGACAGTCCTACGAGCAGTACTTC

CDR3 length: 15
V gene: TRBV18
clone size: .
J gene: TRBJ1-4
D gene: .
CDR3 protein: CASSAERGINEKLFF
CDR3 DNA: TGTGCCAGCTCGGCCGAACGGGGGATTAATGAAAAACTGTTTTTT

CDR3 length: 17
V gene: TRBV5-1
clone size: .
J gene: TRBJ2-1
D gene: .
CDR3 protein: CASSLGVGSLTNNEQFF
CDR3 DNA: TGCGCCAGCAGCTTGGGGGTGGGGAGCCTAACGAACAATGAGCAGTTCTTC

CDR3 length: 13
V gene: TRBV12-3/TRBV12-4
clone size: .
J gene: TRBJ2-5
D gene: .
CDR3 protein: CASSLREQETQYF
CDR3 DNA: TGTGCCAGCAGTTTACGGGAGCAAGAGACCCAGTACTTC

CDR3 length: 13
V gene: TRBV24-1
clone size: few
J gene: TRBJ2-2
D gene: .
CDR3 protein: CATSSRQYGELFF
CDR3 DNA: TGTGCCACCAGCTCCAGGCAGTACGGGGAGCTGTTTTTT

CDR3 length: 14
V gene: TRBV27
clone size: .
J gene: TRBJ2-7
D gene: TRBD2
CDR3 protein: CASSLLGGPGEQYF
CDR3 DNA: TGTGCCAGCAGTTTACTGGGAGGGCCGGGGGAGCAGTACTTC

CDR3 length: 14
V gene: TRBV14
clone size: .
J gene: TRBJ2-5
D gene: .
CDR3 protein: CASRELGGVETQYF
CDR3 DNA: TGTGCCAGCAGGGAACTAGGAGGAGTGGAGACCCAGTACTTC

CDR3 length: 15
V gene: TRBV6-5
clone size: .
J gene: TRBJ1-2
D gene: .
CDR3 protein: CASGQYAGDWYGYTF
CDR3 DNA: TGTGCCAGCGGACAATACGCAGGGGATTGGTATGGCTACACCTTC

CDR3 length: 15
V gene: TRBV18
clone size: few
J gene: TRBJ2-3
D gene: .
CDR3 protein: CASSPMPGWADTQYF
CDR3 DNA: TGTGCCAGCTCACCAATGCCAGGGTGGGCAGATACGCAGTATTTT

CDR3 length: 19
V gene: TRBV2
clone size: .
J gene: TRBJ1-4
D gene: .
CDR3 protein: CASSEVLGRKPATNEKLFF
CDR3 DNA: TGTGCCAGCAGTGAAGTGTTGGGACGGAAGCCTGCAACTAATGAAAAACTGTTTTTT

CDR3 length: 15
V gene: TRBV6-6
clone size: .
J gene: TRBJ1-2
D gene: TRBD1
CDR3 protein: CASSYPGTGGYGYTF
CDR3 DNA: TGTGCCAGCAGTTACCCCGGGACAGGGGGCTATGGCTACACCTTC

CDR3 length: 15
V gene: TRBV2
clone size: .
J gene: TRBJ2-5
D gene: TRBD1
CDR3 protein: CASSGQGANGETQYF
CDR3 DNA: TGTGCCAGCAGTGGACAGGGGGCCAATGGAGAGACCCAGTACTTC

CDR3 length: 13
V gene: TRBV29-1
clone size: .
J gene: TRBJ2-7
D gene: .
CDR3 protein: CSPTTGTLYEQYF
CDR3 DNA: TGCAGCCCGACGACTGGGACACTTTACGAGCAGTACTTC

CDR3 length: 14
V gene: TRBV6-5
clone size: .
J gene: TRBJ1-4
D gene: TRBD1
CDR3 protein: CASSPGQGHEKLFF
CDR3 DNA: TGTGCCAGCAGTCCGGGACAGGGACATGAAAAACTGTTTTTT

CDR3 length: 15
V gene: TRBV7-2
clone size: .
J gene: TRBJ2-7
D gene: .
CDR3 protein: CASSLEVAGFYEQYF
CDR3 DNA: TGTGCCAGCAGCTTAGAAGTGGCGGGGTTCTACGAGCAGTACTTC

CDR3 length: 12
V gene: TRBV4-2
clone size: few
J gene: TRBJ1-2
D gene: .
CDR3 protein: CASSQGDRGYTF
CDR3 DNA: TGTGCCAGCAGCCAAGGGGATCGGGGCTACACCTTC

CDR3 length: 12
V gene: TRBV18
clone size: few
J gene: TRBJ2-7
D gene: .
CDR3 protein: CASSPARDEQYF
CDR3 DNA: TGTGCCAGCTCCCCGGCGCGGGACGAGCAGTACTTC

CDR3 length: 16
V gene: TRBV4-1
clone size: .
J gene: TRBJ1-2
D gene: TRBD1
CDR3 protein: CASSQGGKAGGNGYTF
CDR3 DNA: TGCGCCAGCAGCCAAGGGGGTAAGGCAGGGGGGAATGGCTACACCTTC

CDR3 length: 15
V gene: TRBV6-5
clone size: .
J gene: TRBJ1-5
D gene: .
CDR3 protein: CASSYSGAGNQPQHF
CDR3 DNA: TGTGCCAGCAGTTACAGTGGGGCAGGCAATCAGCCCCAGCATTTT

CDR3 length: 14
V gene: TRBV11-3
clone size: .
J gene: TRBJ2-1
D gene: .
CDR3 protein: CASSWVGSYNEQFF
CDR3 DNA: TGTGCCAGCAGCTGGGTGGGCTCCTACAATGAGCAGTTCTTC

CDR3 length: 14
V gene: TRBV5-1
clone size: .
J gene: TRBJ2-5
D gene: .
CDR3 protein: CASTSGEVEETQYF
CDR3 DNA: TGCGCCAGCACCTCCGGGGAAGTTGAGGAGACCCAGTACTTC

CDR3 length: 13
V gene: TRBV24-1
clone size: .
J gene: TRBJ1-2
D gene: .
CDR3 protein: CATSPRGSYGYTF
CDR3 DNA: TGTGCCACCAGCCCCAGGGGAAGCTATGGCTACACCTTC

CDR3 length: 16
V gene: TRBV3-1/TRBV3-2
clone size: .
J gene: TRBJ2-4
D gene: .
CDR3 protein: CASSQETNPWGNIQYF
CDR3 DNA: TGTGCCAGCAGCCAAGAAACTAACCCCTGGGGGAACATTCAGTACTTC

CDR3 length: 15
V gene: TRBV21-1
clone size: .
J gene: TRBJ2-1
D gene: .
CDR3 protein: CASSHTDPRHNEQFF
CDR3 DNA: TGTGCCAGCAGCCATACGGACCCCCGACACAATGAGCAGTTCTTC

CDR3 length: 14
V gene: TRBV6-2/TRBV6-3
clone size: .
J gene: TRBJ1-2
D gene: .
CDR3 protein: CASSQGRTHIGYTF
CDR3 DNA: TGTGCCAGCAGCCAGGGACGGACCCATATCGGCTACACCTTC

CDR3 length: 15
V gene: TRBV5-1
clone size: .
J gene: TRBJ2-5
D gene: TRBD1
CDR3 protein: CASSLGTVLQETQYF
CDR3 DNA: TGCGCCAGCAGCCTAGGGACAGTCCTCCAAGAGACCCAGTACTTC

CDR3 length: 16
V gene: TRBV5-1
clone size: .
J gene: TRBJ2-1
D gene: TRBD2
CDR3 protein: CASSFGRGGSYNEQFF
CDR3 DNA: TGCGCCAGCAGCTTCGGGCGGGGGGGCTCCTACAATGAGCAGTTCTTC

CDR3 length: 12
V gene: TRBV5-1
clone size: .
J gene: TRBJ1-1
D gene: .
CDR3 protein: CASSLHGTEAFF
CDR3 DNA: TGCGCCAGCAGCTTACACGGGACTGAAGCTTTCTTT

CDR3 length: 14
V gene: TRBV28
clone size: .
J gene: TRBJ1-2
D gene: .
CDR3 protein: CASSLWGADYGYTF
CDR3 DNA: TGTGCCAGCAGTTTATGGGGCGCGGACTATGGCTACACCTTC

CDR3 length: 14
V gene: TRBV18
clone size: .
J gene: TRBJ1-6
D gene: .
CDR3 protein: CASSLGQSSSPLHF
CDR3 DNA: TGTGCCAGCTCACTAGGACAGTCGAGTTCACCCCTCCACTTT

CDR3 length: 15
V gene: TRBV11-2
clone size: .
J gene: TRBJ2-5
D gene: .
CDR3 protein: CASSPSSSAQETQYF
CDR3 DNA: TGTGCCAGCAGCCCATCTTCGAGCGCTCAAGAGACCCAGTACTTC

CDR3 length: 14
V gene: TRBV3-1/TRBV3-2
clone size: .
J gene: TRBJ2-7
D gene: .
CDR3 protein: CASSLASSDYEQYF
CDR3 DNA: TGTGCCAGCAGCTTGGCCAGCTCTGACTACGAGCAGTACTTC

CDR3 length: 14
V gene: TRBV11-3
clone size: .
J gene: TRBJ2-7
D gene: TRBD2
CDR3 protein: CASGSWRELHEQYF
CDR3 DNA: TGTGCCAGCGGGAGTTGGCGGGAGCTCCACGAGCAGTACTTC

CDR3 length: 15
V gene: TRBV6-2/TRBV6-3
clone size: .
J gene: TRBJ2-3
D gene: .
CDR3 protein: CASSYTGAVTDTQYF
CDR3 DNA: TGTGCCAGCAGTTACACGGGGGCCGTCACAGATACGCAGTATTTT

CDR3 length: 17
V gene: TRBV5-1
clone size: .
J gene: TRBJ2-5
D gene: TRBD2
CDR3 protein: CASSGQPGSGGQETQYF
CDR3 DNA: TGCGCCAGCAGCGGCCAACCGGGGAGCGGGGGGCAAGAGACCCAGTACTTC

CDR3 length: 13
V gene: TRBV27
clone size: .
J gene: TRBJ2-7
D gene: .
CDR3 protein: CASSTPYSGEQYF
CDR3 DNA: TGTGCCAGCAGTACCCCTTATAGCGGCGAGCAGTACTTC

CDR3 length: 15
V gene: TRBV19
clone size: .
J gene: TRBJ1-6
D gene: .
CDR3 protein: CASSTSGGVNSPLHF
CDR3 DNA: TGTGCCAGTAGTACCTCCGGTGGGGTAAATTCACCCCTCCACTTT

CDR3 length: 20
V gene: TRBV20-1
clone size: few
J gene: TRBJ2-6
D gene: .
CDR3 protein: CSASEGLGGRGGSGANVLTF
CDR3 DNA: TGCAGTGCTAGTGAGGGTTTAGGCGGCAGGGGAGGGTCTGGGGCCAACGTCCTGACTTTC

CDR3 length: 11
V gene: TRBV29-1
clone size: .
J gene: TRBJ2-7
D gene: .
CDR3 protein: CSVGGVYEQYF
CDR3 DNA: TGCAGCGTTGGTGGGGTCTACGAGCAGTACTTC

CDR3 length: 16
V gene: TRBV4-1
clone size: .
J gene: TRBJ1-6
D gene: .
CDR3 protein: CASSPLPGSNNSPLHF
CDR3 DNA: TGCGCCAGCAGCCCCTTGCCCGGGAGCAATAATTCACCCCTCCACTTT

CDR3 length: 14
V gene: TRBV6-5
clone size: .
J gene: TRBJ1-6
D gene: TRBD1
CDR3 protein: CASSPTGGWSPLHF
CDR3 DNA: TGTGCCAGCAGTCCGACAGGGGGTTGGTCACCCCTCCACTTT

CDR3 length: 14
V gene: TRBV7-2
clone size: .
J gene: TRBJ2-1
D gene: .
CDR3 protein: CASSLAGSYNEQFF
CDR3 DNA: TGTGCCAGCAGCTTAGCGGGGTCCTACAATGAGCAGTTCTTC

CDR3 length: 14
V gene: TRBV16
clone size: once
J gene: TRBJ1-6
D gene: TRBD1
CDR3 protein: CASSLDRFNSPLHF
CDR3 DNA: TGTGCCAGCAGCTTGGACAGGTTCAATTCACCCCTCCACTTT

CDR3 length: 14
V gene: TRBV6-5
clone size: .
J gene: TRBJ2-7
D gene: TRBD1
CDR3 protein: CAGGTGYSSYEQYF
CDR3 DNA: TGTGCCGGGGGGACAGGGTACTCCTCCTACGAGCAGTACTTC

CDR3 length: 16
V gene: TRBV5-1
clone size: .
J gene: TRBJ2-4
D gene: .
CDR3 protein: CASSFNVGLAKNIQYF
CDR3 DNA: TGCGCCAGCAGCTTCAACGTCGGACTAGCCAAAAACATTCAGTACTTC

CDR3 length: 14
V gene: TRBV5-4
clone size: .
J gene: TRBJ2-7
D gene: .
CDR3 protein: CASSPRDGLYEQYF
CDR3 DNA: TGTGCCAGCAGCCCTCGGGACGGACTCTACGAGCAGTACTTC

CDR3 length: 17
V gene: TRBV5-1
clone size: .
J gene: TRBJ2-1
D gene: TRBD2
CDR3 protein: CASSPGLAAGMYNEQFF
CDR3 DNA: TGCGCCAGCAGCCCAGGACTAGCGGCGGGGATGTACAATGAGCAGTTCTTC